Included here is one T cell receptor beta chain sequence, with context. What it binds is unknown. The junction departs from germline at one end; a sequencing error may be responsible. This sample stems from a study of molecular identifiers for immune sequencing clone quantification. Study as a whole: Replicates split RNA from around 20,000 or 100,000 naive CD8 cells five ways, and the researchers sequenced four portions. Study-level findings and limits: In CMV-specific effectors, clones above 20 copies held over 99% of molecules; naive, under 1%.

Sorted naive CD8 T cells, about 20,000 to 1,100,000, were sequenced from 10%, 30% or 50% RNA. A CD8+CD4-CCR7+CD45RA+ phenotype served as the sorting definition for naive CD8 T cells. Each CDR3 protein is one row after TCRdb ran MiXCR on the PCR reads. The table lists approximately 630,000 distinct CDR3 sequences, about 25% of them singletons. Germline loops: CDR1 DFQATT, CDR2 SNEGSKA (reference sequence). CDR3 length equals 17 residues. The V call is TRBV20-1, the J call TRBJ2-2; the D gene is possibly TRBD2 (6 bases). The sequencing input was naive CD8+ T cells from blood, with Jurkat cell RNA spiked in. The subset was: FACS-sorted CD8+CD4-CCR7+CD45RA+ naive T cells. The sequence derives from a human donor in good health. Some libraries in this study had Jurkat cell RNA spiked in. The CDR3 here is CSARNSWGDANPGELFF. In DNA form, the CDR3 reads TGCAGTGCTAGAAATAGTTGGGGGGACGCGAACCCCGGGGAGCTGTTTTTT.